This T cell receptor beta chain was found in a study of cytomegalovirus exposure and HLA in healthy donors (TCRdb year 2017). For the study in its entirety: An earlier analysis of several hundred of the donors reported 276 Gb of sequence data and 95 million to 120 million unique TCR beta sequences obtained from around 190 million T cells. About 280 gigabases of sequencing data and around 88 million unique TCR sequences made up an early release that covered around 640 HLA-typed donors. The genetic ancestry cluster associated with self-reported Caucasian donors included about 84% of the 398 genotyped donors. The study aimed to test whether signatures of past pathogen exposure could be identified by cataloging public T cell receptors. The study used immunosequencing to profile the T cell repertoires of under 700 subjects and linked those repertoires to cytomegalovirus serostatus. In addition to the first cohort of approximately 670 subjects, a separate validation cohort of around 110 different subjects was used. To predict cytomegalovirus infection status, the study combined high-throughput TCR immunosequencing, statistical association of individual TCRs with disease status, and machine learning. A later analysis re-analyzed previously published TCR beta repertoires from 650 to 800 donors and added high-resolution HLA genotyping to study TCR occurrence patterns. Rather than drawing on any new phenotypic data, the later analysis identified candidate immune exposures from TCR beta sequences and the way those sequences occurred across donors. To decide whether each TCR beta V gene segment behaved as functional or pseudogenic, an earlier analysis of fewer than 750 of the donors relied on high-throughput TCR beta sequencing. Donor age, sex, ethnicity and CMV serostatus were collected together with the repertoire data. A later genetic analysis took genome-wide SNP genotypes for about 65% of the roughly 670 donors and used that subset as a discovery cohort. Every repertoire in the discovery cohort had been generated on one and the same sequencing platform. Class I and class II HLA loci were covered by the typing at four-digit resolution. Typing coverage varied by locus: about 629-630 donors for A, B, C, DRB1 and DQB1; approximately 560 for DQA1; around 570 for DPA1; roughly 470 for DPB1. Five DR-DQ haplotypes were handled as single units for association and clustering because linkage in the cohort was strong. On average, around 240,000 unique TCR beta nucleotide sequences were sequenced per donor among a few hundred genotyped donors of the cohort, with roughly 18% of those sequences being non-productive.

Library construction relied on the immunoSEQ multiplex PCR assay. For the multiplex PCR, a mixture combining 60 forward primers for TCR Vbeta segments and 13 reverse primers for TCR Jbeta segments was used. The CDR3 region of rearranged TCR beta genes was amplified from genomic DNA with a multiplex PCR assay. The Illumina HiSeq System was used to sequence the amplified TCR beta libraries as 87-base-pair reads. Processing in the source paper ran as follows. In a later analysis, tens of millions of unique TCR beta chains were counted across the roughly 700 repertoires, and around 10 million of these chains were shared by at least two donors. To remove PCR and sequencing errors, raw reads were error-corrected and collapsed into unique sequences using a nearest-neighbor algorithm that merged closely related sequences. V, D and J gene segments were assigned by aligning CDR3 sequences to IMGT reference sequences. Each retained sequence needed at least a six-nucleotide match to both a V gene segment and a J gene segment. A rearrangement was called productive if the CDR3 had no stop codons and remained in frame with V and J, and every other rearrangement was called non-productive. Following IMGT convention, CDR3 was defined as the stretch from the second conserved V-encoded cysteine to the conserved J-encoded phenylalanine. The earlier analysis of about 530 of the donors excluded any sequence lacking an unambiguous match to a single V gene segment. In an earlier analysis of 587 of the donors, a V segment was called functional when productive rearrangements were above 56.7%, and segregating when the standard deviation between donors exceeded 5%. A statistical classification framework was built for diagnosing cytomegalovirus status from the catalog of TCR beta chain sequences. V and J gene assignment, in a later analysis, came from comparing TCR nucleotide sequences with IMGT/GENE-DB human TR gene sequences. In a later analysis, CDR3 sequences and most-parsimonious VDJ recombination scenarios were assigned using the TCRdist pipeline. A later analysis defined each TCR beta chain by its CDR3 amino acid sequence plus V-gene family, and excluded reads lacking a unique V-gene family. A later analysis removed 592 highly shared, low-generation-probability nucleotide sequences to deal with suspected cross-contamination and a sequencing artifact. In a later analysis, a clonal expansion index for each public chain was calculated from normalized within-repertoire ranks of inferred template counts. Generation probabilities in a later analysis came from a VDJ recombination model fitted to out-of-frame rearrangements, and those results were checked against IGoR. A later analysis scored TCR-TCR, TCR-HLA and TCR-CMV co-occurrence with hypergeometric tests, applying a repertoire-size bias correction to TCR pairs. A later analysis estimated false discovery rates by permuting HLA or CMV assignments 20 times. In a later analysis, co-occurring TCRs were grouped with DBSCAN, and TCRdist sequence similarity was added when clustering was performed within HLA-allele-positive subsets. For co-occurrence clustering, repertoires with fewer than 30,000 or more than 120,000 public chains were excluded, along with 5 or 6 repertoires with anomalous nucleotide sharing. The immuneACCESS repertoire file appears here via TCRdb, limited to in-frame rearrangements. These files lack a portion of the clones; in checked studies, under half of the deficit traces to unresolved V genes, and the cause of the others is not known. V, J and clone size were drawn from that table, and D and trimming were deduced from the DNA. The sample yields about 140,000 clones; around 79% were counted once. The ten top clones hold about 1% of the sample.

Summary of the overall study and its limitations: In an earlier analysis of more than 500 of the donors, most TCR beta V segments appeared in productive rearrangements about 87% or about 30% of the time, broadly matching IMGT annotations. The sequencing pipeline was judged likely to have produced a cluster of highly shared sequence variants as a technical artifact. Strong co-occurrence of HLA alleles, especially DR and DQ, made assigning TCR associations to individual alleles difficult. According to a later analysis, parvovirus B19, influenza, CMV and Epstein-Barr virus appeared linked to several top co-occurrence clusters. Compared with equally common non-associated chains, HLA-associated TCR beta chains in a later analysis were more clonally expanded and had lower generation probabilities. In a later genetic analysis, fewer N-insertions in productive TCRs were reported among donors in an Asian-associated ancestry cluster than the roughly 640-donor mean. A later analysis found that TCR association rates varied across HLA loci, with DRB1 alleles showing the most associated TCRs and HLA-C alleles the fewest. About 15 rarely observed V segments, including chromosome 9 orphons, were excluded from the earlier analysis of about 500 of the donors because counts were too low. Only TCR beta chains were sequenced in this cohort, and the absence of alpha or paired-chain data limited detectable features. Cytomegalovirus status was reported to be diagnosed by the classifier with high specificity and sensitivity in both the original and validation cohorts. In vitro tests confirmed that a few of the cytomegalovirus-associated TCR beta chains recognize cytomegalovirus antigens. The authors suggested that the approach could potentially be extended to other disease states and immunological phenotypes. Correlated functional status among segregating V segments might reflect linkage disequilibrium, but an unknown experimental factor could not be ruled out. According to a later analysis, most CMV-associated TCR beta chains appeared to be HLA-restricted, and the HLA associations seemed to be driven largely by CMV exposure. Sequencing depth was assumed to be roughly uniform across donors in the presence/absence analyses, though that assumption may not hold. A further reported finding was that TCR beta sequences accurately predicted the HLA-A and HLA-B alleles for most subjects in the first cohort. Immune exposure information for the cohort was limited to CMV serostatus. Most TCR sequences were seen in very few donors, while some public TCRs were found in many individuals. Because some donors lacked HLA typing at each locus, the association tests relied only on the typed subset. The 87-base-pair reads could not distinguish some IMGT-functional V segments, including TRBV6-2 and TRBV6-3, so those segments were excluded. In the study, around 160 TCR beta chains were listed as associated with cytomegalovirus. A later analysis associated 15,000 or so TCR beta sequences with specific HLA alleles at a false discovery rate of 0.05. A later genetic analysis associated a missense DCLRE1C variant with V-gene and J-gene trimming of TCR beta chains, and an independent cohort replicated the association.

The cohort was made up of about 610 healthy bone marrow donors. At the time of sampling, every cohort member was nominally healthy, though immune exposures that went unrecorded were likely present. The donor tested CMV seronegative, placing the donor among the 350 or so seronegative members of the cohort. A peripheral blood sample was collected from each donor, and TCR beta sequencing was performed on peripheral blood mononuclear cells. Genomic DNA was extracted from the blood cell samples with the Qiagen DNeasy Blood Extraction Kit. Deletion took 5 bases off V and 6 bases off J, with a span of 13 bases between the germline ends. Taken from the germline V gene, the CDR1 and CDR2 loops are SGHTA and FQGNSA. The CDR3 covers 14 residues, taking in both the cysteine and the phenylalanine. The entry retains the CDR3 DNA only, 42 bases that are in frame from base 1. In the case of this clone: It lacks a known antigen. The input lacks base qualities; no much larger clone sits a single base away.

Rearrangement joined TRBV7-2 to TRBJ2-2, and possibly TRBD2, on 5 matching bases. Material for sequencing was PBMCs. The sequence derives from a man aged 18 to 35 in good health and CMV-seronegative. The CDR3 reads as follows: CASSQTTRSGELFF. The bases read TGTGCCAGCAGCCAAACTACTAGATCCGGGGAGCTGTTTTTT.